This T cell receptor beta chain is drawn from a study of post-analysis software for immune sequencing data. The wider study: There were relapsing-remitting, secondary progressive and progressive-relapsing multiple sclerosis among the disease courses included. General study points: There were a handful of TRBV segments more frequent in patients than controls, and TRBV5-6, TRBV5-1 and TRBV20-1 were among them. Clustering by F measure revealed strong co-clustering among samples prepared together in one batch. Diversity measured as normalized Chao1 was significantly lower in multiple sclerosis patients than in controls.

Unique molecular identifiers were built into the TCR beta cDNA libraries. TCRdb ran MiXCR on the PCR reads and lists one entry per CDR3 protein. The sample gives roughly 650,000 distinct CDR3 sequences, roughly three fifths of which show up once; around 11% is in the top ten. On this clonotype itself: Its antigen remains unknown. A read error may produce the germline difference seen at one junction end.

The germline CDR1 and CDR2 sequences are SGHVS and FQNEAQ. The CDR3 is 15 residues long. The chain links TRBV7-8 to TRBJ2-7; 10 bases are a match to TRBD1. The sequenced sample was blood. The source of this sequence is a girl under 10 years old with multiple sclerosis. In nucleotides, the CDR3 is TGTGCCAGCAGCTCGGACCGGGACAGGGGCTACGTGCAGTACTTC. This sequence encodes CASSSDRDRGYVQYF.